Following are 20 T cell receptor beta chains from one sample sequenced in a study of T cell responses to AZD1222 COVID-19 vaccine. Measured with immunoSEQ multiplex PCR; TCRdb has only the in-frame clones, and not every one. Here the sample spans more than 95,000 clones, about 87% being singletons. Specimen: peripheral blood, collected on day 0 of AZD1222 vaccination. Every receptor here comes from an adult in good health.

This chain links TRBV5-1 with TRBJ1-1; TRBD1 agrees at 7 bases. The CDR3 has 14 residues. Losses at the gene ends were 7 bases for V and 0 bases for J; bases not matched to a gene: 6. Per the germline V gene, CDR1 is SGHRS and CDR2 is YFSETQ. The CDR3 DNA reads as TGCGCCAGCGGGGGACAGCCCATGAACACTGAAGCTTTCTTT. Amino acids: CASGGQPMNTEAFF.

This CDR3 is CASSAGTDQPQHF. The CDR3 DNA follows: TGTGCCAGCAGCGCCGGGACAGATCAGCCCCAGCATTTT. The chain joins TRBV7-6 to TRBJ1-5; 7 bases match TRBD1. Trimming at V came to 5 bases and at J to 5 bases, leaving 3 bases not matched to a gene. This CDR3 is 13 amino acids long. Germline values: CDR1 SGHVS, CDR2 FNYEAQ.

The chain links TRBV27 to TRBJ2-1; 8 bases align to TRBD1. The germline V gene encodes CDR1 MNHEY and CDR2 SMNVEV (reference sequence). V trimming: 3 bases; J trimming: 5 bases; junction bases outside the gene matches: 6. The CDR3 consists of 15 residues. CDR3 bases: TGTGCCAGCAGTTTTCAGGGGGCAGGGGACAATGAGCAGTTCTTC. Its translation is CASSFQGAGDNEQFF.

The gene calls are TRBV24-1 and TRBJ1-6, with 10 bases matching TRBD1. J was trimmed by 4 bases and V by 5 bases; bases with no gene match: 19. Germline loops: CDR1 KGHDR, CDR2 SFDVKD. The CDR3 length is 21 residues. CDR3 nucleotides: TGTGCCACCAGTGCGACGCTCGCCAGGCACCGGGACAGGGGTTATAATTCACCCCTCCACTTT. This translates into CATSATLARHRDRGYNSPLHF.

The chain has TRBV5-1 and TRBJ1-1, with 7 bases that match TRBD1. Looked up from germline, CDR1 is SGHRS and CDR2 is YFSETQ. This CDR3 contains 16 residues. The J segment lost 0 bases and the V segment lost 0 bases, leaving 5 bases of the junction unmatched. In nucleotides, the CDR3 is TGCGCCAGCAGCTTGGGGACAGGCGGGATGAACACTGAAGCTTTCTTT. Translation: CASSLGTGGMNTEAFF.

The CDR3 DNA is TGTGCCAGCAGCGTAGGGGGACAGGGTCTCCACGAGCAGTACTTC. It encodes CASSVGGQGLHEQYF. The chain links TRBV9 to TRBJ2-7; TRBD1 matches at 9 bases. The J segment lost 5 bases and the V segment lost 0 bases, leaving 6 bases of the junction unmatched. Germline V gene data show CDR1 as SGDLS and CDR2 as YYNGEE. The CDR3 contains 15 residues.

This clone has a single count. This sequence joins TRBV2 and TRBJ2-1; weak D call: TRBD1 (5 bases). Germline values: CDR1 SNHLY, CDR2 FYNNEI. V was trimmed by 6 bases and J by 6 bases, leaving 18 bases between them. There are 15 residues in the CDR3. The CDR3 protein is CASRRGVGVGNEQFF. CDR3 in DNA: TGTGCCAGCAGAAGAGGAGTAGGGGTCGGCAATGAGCAGTTCTTC.

The chain has TRBV5-5 and TRBJ2-5; TRBD1 matches 12 bases. There are 16 residues in the CDR3. V was pared by 4 bases and J by 6 bases, with 10 bases of the junction left unmatched. Germline V gives CDR1 SGHKS, CDR2 YYEKEE (reference sequence). The CDR3 here is CASSTSGQGASKTQYF. CDR3 DNA: TGTGCCAGCAGCACGTCGGGACAGGGGGCGTCGAAGACCCAGTACTTC. The full variable domain, its missing parts supplied by reference TRBV5-5 and TRBJ2-5, is DAGVTQSPTHLIKTRGQQVTLRCSPISGHKSVSWYQQVLGQGPQFIFQYYEKEERGRGNFPDRFSARQFPNYSSELNVNALLLGDSALYLCASSTSGQGASKTQYFGPGTRLLVL.

The chain uses TRBV5-6 and TRBJ2-4; 9 bases are a match to TRBD1. V was pared by 1 base and J by 8 bases, with 4 bases of the junction left unmatched. The CDR3 has 14 amino acids. Germline CDR1 and CDR2: SGHDT and YYEEEE. The CDR3 DNA reads TGTGCCAGCAGCTTGACAGGGGGCGCATACATTCAGTACTTC. Residues: CASSLTGGAYIQYF.

J is TRBJ1-1 and V is TRBV15, with D perhaps matching TRBD1 (6 bases). Germline CDR1 LNHNV, CDR2 YYDKDF (reference sequence). V gave up 5 bases and J gave up 6 bases, with 13 bases separating them. The CDR3 totals 13 residues. The CDR3 loop is CATSPQGWAEAFF. DNA of the CDR3: TGTGCCACCAGCCCTCAGGGGTGGGCTGAAGCTTTCTTT. The full variable domain, its missing parts supplied by reference TRBV15 and TRBJ1-1, is DAMVIQNPRYQVTQFGKPVTLSCSQTLNHNVMYWYQQKSSQAPKLLFHYYDKDFNNEADTPDNFQSRRPNTSFCFLDIRSPGLGDTAMYLCATSPQGWAEAFFGQGTRLTVV.

The chain recombines TRBV5-1 with TRBJ2-5; the D call may be TRBD1 or TRBD2 (5 bases each). Germline-derived CDR1 and CDR2 are SGHRS and YFSETQ. Between the trimmed V and J ends, which lost 0 bases and 4 bases, there was a span of 10 bases. The CDR3 has 14 residues. The CDR3 spells CASSLGGTRETQYF. DNA of the CDR3: TGCGCCAGCAGCTTGGGGGGGACCCGAGAGACCCAGTACTTC.

The chain is built from TRBV6-2 or TRBV6-3 and TRBJ2-1; TRBD2 agrees at 12 bases. The CDR3 is made up of 18 amino acids. V shed 2 bases, J shed 2 bases, and the junction held 7 bases outside the gene matches. The germline V gene has CDR1 MNHEY and CDR2 SVGEGT. For the CDR3, the DNA is TGTGCCAGCAGTTACCCGGTGGCTAGCGGGGGGGCCTACAATGAGCAGTTCTTC. Translated, it gives CASSYPVASGGAYNEQFF.

V is TRBV13 and J is TRBJ1-6; tentative D call: TRBD1 (5 bases). CDR3 length: 19 residues. Germline values: CDR1 PRHDT, CDR2 FYEKMQ (reference sequence). Trimming removed 0 bases at V and 0 bases at J, with 15 bases between. The CDR3 spells CASSLGRGGPSSYNSPLHF. Here the CDR3 DNA reads TGTGCCAGCAGCTTAGGCCGCGGGGGACCGAGCTCCTATAATTCACCCCTCCACTTT.

The J gene is TRBJ1-5, the V gene TRBV24-1; maybe TRBD1 (6 bases). This CDR3 is built from 14 residues. The germline CDR1 and CDR2 sequences are KGHDR and SFDVKD. Trimming took 3 bases from V and 8 from J, leaving 13 bases between them. Written as DNA, the CDR3 is TGTGCCACCAGTGATGCTCGAGGGGGAAAGCCCCAGCATTTT. This codes for CATSDARGGKPQHF.

The genes are TRBV19 and TRBJ1-2; no definite D call. Germline assignment: CDR1 LNHDA and CDR2 SQIVND (reference sequence). This CDR3 has 13 residues. V lost 0 bases, J lost 5 bases, and 7 bases lay in between. CDR3 residues: CASSIDRRYGYTF. The CDR3, as DNA: TGTGCCAGTAGTATAGATCGCCGTTATGGCTACACCTTC.

This rearrangement joins TRBV11-2 to TRBJ1-2; D gene unclear. The CDR3 covers 18 residues. V was trimmed by 3 bases and J by 1 base, leaving 21 bases between them. Germline-derived CDR1 and CDR2 are SGHAT and FQNNGV. CDR3 sequence reads: CASSFPDRTPIFNYGYTF. The DNA for the CDR3 is TGTGCCAGCAGCTTCCCGGACCGAACCCCCATCTTTAACTATGGCTACACCTTC.

The chain uses TRBV6-5 and TRBJ1-1; possibly TRBD1 for D (5 bases). The CDR3 is 16 residues long. The ends were cut back, 0 bases at V and 0 bases at J, with 11 bases in the middle. Germline V gene sequence: CDR1 MNHEY, CDR2 SVGAGI. This CDR3 reads CASSYSTRTMNTEAFF. The CDR3 DNA follows: TGTGCCAGCAGTTACTCGACAAGGACAATGAACACTGAAGCTTTCTTT.

The chain combines TRBV7-9 with TRBJ1-4, with a weak D call TRBD1 (5 bases). Looked up from germline, CDR1 is SEHNR and CDR2 is FQNEAQ (reference sequence). The CDR3 loop spans 16 amino acids. V was clipped by 0 bases and J by 8 bases, with 16 bases between them. The CDR3 region has the DNA TGTGCCAGCAGCTTAGCGAGGAGGCCCGGGGGGGAAAAACTGTTTTTT. This encodes CASSLARRPGGEKLFF. Together with reference TRBV7-9 and TRBJ1-4, the CDR3 gives the full variable domain: DTGVSQNPRHKITKRGQNVTFRCDPISEHNRLYWYRQTLGQGPEFLTYFQNEAQLEKSRLLSDRFSAERPKGSFSTLEIQRTEQGDSAMYLCASSLARRPGGEKLFFGSGTQLSVL.

J is TRBJ2-7 and V is TRBV27, with D possibly being TRBD1 (6 bases). Germline CDR1 reads MNHEY; CDR2 reads SMNVEV (reference sequence). The V end was cut by 5 bases, the J end by 3 bases, with 14 bases between. The CDR3 sequence is 14 residues long. The CDR3 spells CASSIRDTLYEQYF. CDR3 sequence (DNA): TGTGCCAGCAGTATCCGGGACACCCTCTACGAGCAGTACTTC.

This sequence joins TRBV11-3 and TRBJ2-7; no firm D call. The CDR3 spans 13 residues. Trimming pared 1 base from V and 0 bases from J, leaving 4 bases between. Germline-derived CDR1 and CDR2 are SGHNT and YENEEA. CDR3 sequence (DNA): TGTGCCAGCAGCTTAGCCGCCTCCTACGAGCAGTACTTC. Amino acids: CASSLAASYEQYF.